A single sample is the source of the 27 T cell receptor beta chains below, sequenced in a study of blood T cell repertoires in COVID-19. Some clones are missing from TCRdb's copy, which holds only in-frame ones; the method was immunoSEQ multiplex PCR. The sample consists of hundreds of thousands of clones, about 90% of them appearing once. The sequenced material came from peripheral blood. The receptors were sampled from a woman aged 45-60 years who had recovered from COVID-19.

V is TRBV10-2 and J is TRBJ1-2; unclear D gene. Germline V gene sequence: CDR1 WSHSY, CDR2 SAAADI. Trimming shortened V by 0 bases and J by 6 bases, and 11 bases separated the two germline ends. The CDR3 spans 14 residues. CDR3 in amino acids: CASSESAVPHGYTF. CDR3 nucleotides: TGCGCCAGCAGTGAGTCCGCGGTCCCCCATGGCTACACCTTC.

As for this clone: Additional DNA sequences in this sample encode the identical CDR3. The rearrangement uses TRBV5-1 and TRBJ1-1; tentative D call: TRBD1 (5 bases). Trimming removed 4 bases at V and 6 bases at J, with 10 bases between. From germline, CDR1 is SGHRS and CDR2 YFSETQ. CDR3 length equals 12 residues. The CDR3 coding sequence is TGCGCCAGCAGCCCACGGGGGGCTGAAGCTTTCTTT. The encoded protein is CASSPRGAEAFF.

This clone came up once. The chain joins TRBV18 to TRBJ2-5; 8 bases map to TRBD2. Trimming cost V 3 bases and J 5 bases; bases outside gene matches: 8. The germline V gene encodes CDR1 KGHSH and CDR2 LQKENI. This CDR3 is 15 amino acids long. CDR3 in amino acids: CASSPQRERIETQYF. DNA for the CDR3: TGTGCCAGCTCACCCCAGCGGGAGCGGATTGAGACCCAGTACTTC.

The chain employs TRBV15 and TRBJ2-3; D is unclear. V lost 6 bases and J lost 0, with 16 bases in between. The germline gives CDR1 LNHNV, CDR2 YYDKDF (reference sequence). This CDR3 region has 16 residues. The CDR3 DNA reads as TGTGCCACCAGGGAAGAAGCGTCCTCTAGCACAGATACGCAGTATTTT. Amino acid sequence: CATREEASSSTDTQYF. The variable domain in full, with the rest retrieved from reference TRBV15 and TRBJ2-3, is DAMVIQNPRYQVTQFGKPVTLSCSQTLNHNVMYWYQQKSSQAPKLLFHYYDKDFNNEADTPDNFQSRRPNTSFCFLDIRSPGLGDTAMYLCATREEASSSTDTQYFGPGTRLTVL.

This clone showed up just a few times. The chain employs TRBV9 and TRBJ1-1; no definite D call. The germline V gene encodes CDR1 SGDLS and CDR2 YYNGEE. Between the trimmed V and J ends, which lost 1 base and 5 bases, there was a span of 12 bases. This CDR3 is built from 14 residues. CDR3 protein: CASSVPGPGTEAFF. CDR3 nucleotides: TGTGCCAGCAGCGTACCGGGCCCGGGGACTGAAGCTTTCTTT. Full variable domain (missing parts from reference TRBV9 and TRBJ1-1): DSGVTQTPKHLITATGQRVTLRCSPRSGDLSVYWYQQSLDQGLQFLIQYYNGEERAKGNILERFSAQQFPDLHSELNLSSLELGDSALYFCASSVPGPGTEAFFGQGTRLTVV.

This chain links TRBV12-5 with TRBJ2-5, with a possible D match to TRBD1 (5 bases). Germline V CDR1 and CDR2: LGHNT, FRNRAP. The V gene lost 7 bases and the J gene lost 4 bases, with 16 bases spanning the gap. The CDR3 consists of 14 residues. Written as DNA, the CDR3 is TGTGCTAGTGCTCTGAGGTGGGGCGGAGAGACCCAGTACTTC. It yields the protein CASALRWGGETQYF.

CDR3 sequence (DNA): TGTGCCAGCAGCCTTGCCTGGGCGGGACTATCCTACAATGAGCAGTTCTTC. Translation gives CASSLAWAGLSYNEQFF. The rearrangement uses TRBV11-2 and TRBJ2-1, with 7 bases aligning to TRBD2. The CDR3 runs to 17 residues. The V and J ends lost 5 bases and 1 base, in that order; junction bases with no gene match: 11. The germline V gene encodes CDR1 SGHAT and CDR2 FQNNGV.

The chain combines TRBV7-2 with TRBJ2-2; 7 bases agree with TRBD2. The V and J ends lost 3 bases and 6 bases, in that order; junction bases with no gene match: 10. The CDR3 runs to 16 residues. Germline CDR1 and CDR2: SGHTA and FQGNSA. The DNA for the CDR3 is TGTGCCAGCAGCTTTCCGTCCGGGAGGTTGTCCGGGGAGCTGTTTTTT. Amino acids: CASSFPSGRLSGELFF.

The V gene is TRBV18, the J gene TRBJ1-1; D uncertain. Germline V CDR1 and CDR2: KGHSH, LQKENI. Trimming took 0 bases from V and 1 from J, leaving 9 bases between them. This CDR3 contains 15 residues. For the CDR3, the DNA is TGTGCCAGCTCACCACCGGAGGGCTGGAACACTGAAGCTTTCTTT. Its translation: CASSPPEGWNTEAFF.

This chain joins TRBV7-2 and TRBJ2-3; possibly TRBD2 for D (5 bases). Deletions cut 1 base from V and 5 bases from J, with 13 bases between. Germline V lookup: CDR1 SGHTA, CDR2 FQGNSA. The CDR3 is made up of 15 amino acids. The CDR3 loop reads CASSLVYGGGDTQYF. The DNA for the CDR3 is TGTGCCAGCAGCTTAGTGTACGGCGGAGGAGATACGCAGTATTTT.

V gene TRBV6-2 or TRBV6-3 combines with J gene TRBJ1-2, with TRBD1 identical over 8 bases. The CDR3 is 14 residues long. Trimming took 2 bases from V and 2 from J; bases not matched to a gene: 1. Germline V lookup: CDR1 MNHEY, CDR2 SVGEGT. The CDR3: CASSYGQGNYGYTF. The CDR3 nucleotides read TGTGCCAGCAGTTACGGACAGGGAAACTATGGCTACACCTTC.

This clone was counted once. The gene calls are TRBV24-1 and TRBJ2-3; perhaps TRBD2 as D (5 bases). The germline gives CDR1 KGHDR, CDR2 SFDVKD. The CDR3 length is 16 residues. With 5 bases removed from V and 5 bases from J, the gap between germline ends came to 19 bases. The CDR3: CATSVGSGFGLDTQYF. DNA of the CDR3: TGTGCCACCAGTGTAGGTTCGGGGTTCGGGCTAGATACGCAGTATTTT.

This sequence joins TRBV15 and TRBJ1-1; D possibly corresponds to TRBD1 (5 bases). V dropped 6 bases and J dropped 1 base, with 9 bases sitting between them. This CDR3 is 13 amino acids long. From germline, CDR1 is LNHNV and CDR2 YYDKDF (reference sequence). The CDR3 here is CATSSGRNTEAFF. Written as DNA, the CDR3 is TGTGCCACCAGTTCAGGGCGGAACACTGAAGCTTTCTTT.

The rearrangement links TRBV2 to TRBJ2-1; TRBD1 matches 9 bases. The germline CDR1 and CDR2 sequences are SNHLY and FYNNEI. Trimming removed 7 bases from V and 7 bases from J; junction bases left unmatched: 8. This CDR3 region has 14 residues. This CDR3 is CASILTGGKNEQFF. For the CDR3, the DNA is TGTGCCAGCATCCTCACAGGGGGCAAAAATGAGCAGTTCTTC.

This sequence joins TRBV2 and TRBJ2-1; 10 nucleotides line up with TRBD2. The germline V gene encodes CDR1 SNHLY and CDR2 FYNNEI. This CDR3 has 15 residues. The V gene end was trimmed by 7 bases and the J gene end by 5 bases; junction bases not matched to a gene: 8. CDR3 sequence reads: CASKLLAGKNNEQFF. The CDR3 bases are TGTGCCAGCAAGTTACTAGCGGGAAAAAACAATGAGCAGTTCTTC.

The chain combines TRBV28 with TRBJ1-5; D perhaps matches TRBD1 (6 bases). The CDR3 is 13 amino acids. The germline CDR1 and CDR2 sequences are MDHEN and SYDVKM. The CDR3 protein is CAIQGHSNQPQHF. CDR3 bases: TGTGCGATACAGGGACATAGCAATCAGCCCCAGCATTTT.

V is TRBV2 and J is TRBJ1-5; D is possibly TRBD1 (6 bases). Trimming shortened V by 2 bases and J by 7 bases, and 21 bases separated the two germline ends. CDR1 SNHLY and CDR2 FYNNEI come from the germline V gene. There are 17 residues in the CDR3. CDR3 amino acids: CASSEWGPGTSNQPQHF. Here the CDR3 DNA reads TGTGCCAGCAGTGAATGGGGCCCGGGGACAAGTAACCAGCCCCAGCATTTT.

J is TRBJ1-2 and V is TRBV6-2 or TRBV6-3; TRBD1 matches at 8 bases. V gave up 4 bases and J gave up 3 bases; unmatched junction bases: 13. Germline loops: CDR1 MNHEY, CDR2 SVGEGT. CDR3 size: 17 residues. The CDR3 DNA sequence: TGTGCCAGCAGTTTCCGGGACAGGCTATCTTCCGACTATGGCTACACCTTC. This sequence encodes CASSFRDRLSSDYGYTF.

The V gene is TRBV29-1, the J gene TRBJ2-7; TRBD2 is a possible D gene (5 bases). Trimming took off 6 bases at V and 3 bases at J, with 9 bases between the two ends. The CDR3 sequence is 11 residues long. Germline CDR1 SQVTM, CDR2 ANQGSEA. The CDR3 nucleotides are TGCAGCGTCACTAGTGTCTACGAGCAGTACTTC. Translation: CSVTSVYEQYF.

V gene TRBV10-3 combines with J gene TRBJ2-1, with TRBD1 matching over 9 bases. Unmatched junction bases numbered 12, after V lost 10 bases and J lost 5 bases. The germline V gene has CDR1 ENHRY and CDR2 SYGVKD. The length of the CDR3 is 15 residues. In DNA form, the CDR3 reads TGTGCCAGCCGTGACGGGACAGGGCCCCACAATGAGCAGTTCTTC. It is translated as CASRDGTGPHNEQFF.

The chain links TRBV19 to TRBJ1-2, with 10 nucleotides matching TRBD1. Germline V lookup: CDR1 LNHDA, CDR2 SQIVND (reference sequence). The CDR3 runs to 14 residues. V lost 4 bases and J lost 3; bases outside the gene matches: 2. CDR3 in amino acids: CASSRQGADYGYTF. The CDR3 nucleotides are TGTGCCAGTAGTAGACAGGGGGCGGACTATGGCTACACCTTC. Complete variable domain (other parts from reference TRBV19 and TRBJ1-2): DGGITQSPKYLFRKEGQNVTLSCEQNLNHDAMYWYRQDPGQGLRLIYYSQIVNDFQKGDIAEGYSVSREKKESFPLTVTSAQKNPTAFYLCASSRQGADYGYTFGSGTRLTVV.

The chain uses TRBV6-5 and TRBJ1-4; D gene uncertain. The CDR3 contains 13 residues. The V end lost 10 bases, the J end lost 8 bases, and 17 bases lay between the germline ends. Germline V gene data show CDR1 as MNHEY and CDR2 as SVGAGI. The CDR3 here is CAIARGEVEKLFF. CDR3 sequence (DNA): TGTGCCATAGCCCGCGGGGAGGTCGAAAAACTGTTTTTT.

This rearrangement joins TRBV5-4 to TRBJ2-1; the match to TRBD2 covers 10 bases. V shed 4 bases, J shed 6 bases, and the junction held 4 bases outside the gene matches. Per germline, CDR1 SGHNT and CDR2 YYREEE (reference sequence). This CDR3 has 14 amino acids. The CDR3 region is CASSAGTSANEQFF. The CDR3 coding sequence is TGTGCCAGCAGCGCCGGGACTAGCGCCAATGAGCAGTTCTTC. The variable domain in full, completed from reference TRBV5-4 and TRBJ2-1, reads ETGVTQSPTHLIKTRGQQVTLRCSSQSGHNTVSWYQQALGQGPQFIFQYYREEENGRGNFPPRFSGLQFPNYSSELNVNALELDDSALYLCASSAGTSANEQFFGPGTRLTVL.

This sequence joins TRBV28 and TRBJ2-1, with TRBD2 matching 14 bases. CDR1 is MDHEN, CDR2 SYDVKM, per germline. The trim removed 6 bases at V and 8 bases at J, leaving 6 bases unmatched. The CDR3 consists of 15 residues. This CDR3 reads CASRGLAGARDEQFF. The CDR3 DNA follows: TGTGCCAGCAGGGGACTAGCGGGAGCACGGGATGAGCAGTTCTTC.

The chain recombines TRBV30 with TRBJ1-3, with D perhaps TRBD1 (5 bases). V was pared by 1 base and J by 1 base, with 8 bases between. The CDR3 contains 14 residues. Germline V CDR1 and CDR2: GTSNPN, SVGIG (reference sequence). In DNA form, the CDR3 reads TGTGCCTGGAGTGGGACATATTCTGGAAACACCATATATTTT. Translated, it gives CAWSGTYSGNTIYF.

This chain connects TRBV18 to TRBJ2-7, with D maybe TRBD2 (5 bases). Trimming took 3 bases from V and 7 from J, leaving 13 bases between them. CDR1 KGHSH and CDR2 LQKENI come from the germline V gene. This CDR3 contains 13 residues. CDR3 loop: CASSPRGLEEQYF. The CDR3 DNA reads TGTGCCAGCTCACCGAGAGGGCTAGAGGAGCAGTACTTC. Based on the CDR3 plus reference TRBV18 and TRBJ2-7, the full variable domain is NAGVMQNPRHLVRRRGQEARLRCSPMKGHSHVYWYRQLPEEGLKFMVYLQKENIIDESGMPKERFSAEFPKEGPSILRIQQVVRGDSAAYFCASSPRGLEEQYFGPGTRLTVT.

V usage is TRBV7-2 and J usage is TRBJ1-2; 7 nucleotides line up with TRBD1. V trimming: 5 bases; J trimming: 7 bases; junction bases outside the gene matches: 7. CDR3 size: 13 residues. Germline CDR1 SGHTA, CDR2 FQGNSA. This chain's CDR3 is CASSRGGGGGYTF. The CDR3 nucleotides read TGTGCCAGCAGCCGAGGGGGCGGCGGTGGCTACACCTTC. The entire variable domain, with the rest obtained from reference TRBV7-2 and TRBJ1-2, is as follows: GAGVSQSPSNKVTEKGKDVELRCDPISGHTALYWYRQSLGQGLEFLIYFQGNSAPDKSGLPSDRFSAERTGGSVSTLTIQRTQQEDSAVYLCASSRGGGGGYTFGSGTRLTVV.